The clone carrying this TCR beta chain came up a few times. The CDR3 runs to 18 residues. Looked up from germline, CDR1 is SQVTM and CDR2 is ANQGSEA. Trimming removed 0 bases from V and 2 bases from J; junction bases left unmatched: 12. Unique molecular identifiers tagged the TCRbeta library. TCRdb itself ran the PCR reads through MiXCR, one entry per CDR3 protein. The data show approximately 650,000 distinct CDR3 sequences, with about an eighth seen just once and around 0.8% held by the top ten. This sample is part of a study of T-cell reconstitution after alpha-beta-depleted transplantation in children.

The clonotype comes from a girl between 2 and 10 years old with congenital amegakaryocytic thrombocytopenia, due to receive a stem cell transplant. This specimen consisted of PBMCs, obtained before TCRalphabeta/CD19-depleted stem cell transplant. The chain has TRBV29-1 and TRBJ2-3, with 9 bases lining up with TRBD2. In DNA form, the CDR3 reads TGCAGCGTTGAAGATCCTAGCGGGGCCCTCGGGTACACAGATACGCAGTATTTT. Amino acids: CSVEDPSGALGYTDTQYF.